This T cell receptor (beta chain) is from a study of shared clonotypes between healthy human individuals. The wider study: Researchers drew samples from a couple of women and a few men aged 18 to 49.

Clones were sequenced by immunoSEQ multiplex PCR, and TCRdb holds only the in-frame ones, with some missing. Of some 530,000 clones listed, roughly 80% are singletons. The CDR3 is made up of 17 amino acids. J lost 1 base, V lost 4 bases, and 12 bases had no gene match. CDR1 and CDR2 from the germline V gene are MDHEN and SYDVKM. This TCR was sampled from a woman aged 40-49 years in good health. Some clones in this sample may be carry-over from other donors' samples. The J gene is TRBJ2-7, the V gene TRBV28; 8 bases align to TRBD1. The sample taken for sequencing was PBMCs. The CDR3 is CASSSPQGASESYEQYF. The CDR3 DNA reads TGTGCCAGCAGTTCCCCCCAGGGGGCTTCGGAATCCTACGAGCAGTACTTC.